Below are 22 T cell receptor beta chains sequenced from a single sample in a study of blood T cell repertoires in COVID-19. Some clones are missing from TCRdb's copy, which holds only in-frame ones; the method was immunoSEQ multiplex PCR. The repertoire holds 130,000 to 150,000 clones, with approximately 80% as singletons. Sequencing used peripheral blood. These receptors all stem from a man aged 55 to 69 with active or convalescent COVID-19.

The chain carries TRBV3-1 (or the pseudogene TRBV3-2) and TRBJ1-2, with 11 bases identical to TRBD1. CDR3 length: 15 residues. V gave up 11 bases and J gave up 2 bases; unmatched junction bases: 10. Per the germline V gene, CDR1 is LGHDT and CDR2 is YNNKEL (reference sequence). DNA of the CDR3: TGTGCCGGGTGGACAGGGGGCGAGTCAAACTATGGCTACACCTTC. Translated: CAGWTGGESNYGYTF.

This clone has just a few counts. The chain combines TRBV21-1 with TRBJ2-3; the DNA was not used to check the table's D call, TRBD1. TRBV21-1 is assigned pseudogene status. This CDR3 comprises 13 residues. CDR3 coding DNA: TGTGCCAGCAGGAGACAGTCCACAGATACGCAGTATTTT. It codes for CASRRQSTDTQYF.

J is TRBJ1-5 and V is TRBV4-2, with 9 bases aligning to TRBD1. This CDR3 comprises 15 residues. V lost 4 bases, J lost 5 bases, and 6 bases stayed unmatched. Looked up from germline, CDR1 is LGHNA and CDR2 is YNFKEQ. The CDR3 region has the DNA TGTGCCAGCAGCCGCCGGACAGGGGTGGATCAGCCCCAGCATTTT. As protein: CASSRRTGVDQPQHF.

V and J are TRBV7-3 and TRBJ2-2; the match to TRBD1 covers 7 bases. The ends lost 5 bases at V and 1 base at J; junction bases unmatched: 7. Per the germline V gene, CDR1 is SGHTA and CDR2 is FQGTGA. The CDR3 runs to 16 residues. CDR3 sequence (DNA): TGTGCCAGCAGCACTGAAGACAGGGTGAACACCGGGGAGCTGTTTTTT. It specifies CASSTEDRVNTGELFF.

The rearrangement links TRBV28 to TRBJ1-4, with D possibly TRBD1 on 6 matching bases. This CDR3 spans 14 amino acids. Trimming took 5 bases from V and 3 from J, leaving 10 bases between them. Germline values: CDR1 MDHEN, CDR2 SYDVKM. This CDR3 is CASSRRQANEKLFF. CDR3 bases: TGTGCCAGCAGTCGTAGACAGGCTAATGAAAAACTGTTTTTT.

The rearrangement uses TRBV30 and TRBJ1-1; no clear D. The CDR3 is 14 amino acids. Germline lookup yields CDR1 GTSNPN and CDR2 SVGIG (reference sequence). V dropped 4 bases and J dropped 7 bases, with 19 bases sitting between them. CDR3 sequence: CAWTLRRATREAFF. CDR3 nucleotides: TGTGCCTGGACGCTAAGGAGGGCTACTCGTGAAGCTTTCTTT.

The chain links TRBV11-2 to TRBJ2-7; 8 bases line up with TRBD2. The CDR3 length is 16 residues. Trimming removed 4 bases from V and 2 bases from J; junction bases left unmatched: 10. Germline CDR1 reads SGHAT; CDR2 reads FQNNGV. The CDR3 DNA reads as TGTGCCAGCAGCTCCCTCGGCGGGAGGATTGCCTACGAGCAGTACTTC. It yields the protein CASSSLGGRIAYEQYF.

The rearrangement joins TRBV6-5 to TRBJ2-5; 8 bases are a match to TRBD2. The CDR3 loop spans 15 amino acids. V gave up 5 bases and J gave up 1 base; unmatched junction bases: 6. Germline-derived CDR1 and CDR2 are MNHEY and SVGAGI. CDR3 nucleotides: TGTGCCAGCAGTCCGGGGGGGAGGGTCCAAGAGACCCAGTACTTC. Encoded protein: CASSPGGRVQETQYF.

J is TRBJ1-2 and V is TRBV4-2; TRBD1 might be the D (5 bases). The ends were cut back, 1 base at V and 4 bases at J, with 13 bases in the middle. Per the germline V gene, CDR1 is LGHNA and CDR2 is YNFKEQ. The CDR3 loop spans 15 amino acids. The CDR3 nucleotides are TGTGCCAGCAGCCAAGTGTTGGCGGGGCCCTATGGCTACACCTTC. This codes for CASSQVLAGPYGYTF.

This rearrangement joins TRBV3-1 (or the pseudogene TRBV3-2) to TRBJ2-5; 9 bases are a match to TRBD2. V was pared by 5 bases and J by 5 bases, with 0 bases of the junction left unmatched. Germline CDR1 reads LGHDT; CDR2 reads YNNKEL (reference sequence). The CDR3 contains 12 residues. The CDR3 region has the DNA TGTGCCAGCAGCACTAGCGGGGAGACCCAGTACTTC. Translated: CASSTSGETQYF.

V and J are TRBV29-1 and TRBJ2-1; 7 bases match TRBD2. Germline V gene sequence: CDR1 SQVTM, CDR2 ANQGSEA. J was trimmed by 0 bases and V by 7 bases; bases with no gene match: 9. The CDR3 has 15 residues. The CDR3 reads CSGEPGLGSYNEQFF. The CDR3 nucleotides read TGCAGCGGGGAGCCTGGACTAGGCTCCTACAATGAGCAGTTCTTC.

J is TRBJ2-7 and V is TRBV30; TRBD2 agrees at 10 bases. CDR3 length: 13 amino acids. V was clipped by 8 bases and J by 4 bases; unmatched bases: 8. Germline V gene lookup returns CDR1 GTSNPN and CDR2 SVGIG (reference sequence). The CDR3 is CARGTSAEYEQYF. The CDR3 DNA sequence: TGTGCCCGGGGGACTAGCGCAGAGTACGAGCAGTACTTC.

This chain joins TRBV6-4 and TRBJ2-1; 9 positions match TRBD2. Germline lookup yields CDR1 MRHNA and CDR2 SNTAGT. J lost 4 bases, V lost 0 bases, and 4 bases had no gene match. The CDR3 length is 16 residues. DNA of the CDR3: TGTGCCAGCAGTGACTCGGCTAGCGGGGCTTACAATGAGCAGTTCTTC. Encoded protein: CASSDSASGAYNEQFF.

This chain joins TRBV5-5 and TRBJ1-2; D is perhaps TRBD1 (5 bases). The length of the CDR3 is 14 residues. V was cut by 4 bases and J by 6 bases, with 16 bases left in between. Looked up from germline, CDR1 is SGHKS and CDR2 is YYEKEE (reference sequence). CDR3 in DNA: TGTGCCAGCAGCCCTACTACCGGCAGGGATGGCTACACCTTC. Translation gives CASSPTTGRDGYTF.

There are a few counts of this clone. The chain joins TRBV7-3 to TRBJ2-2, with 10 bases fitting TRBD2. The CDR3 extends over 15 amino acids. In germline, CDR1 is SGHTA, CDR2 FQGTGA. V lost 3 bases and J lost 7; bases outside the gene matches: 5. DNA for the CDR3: TGTGCCAGCAGCTTCTCTAGCGGGAGTCACGGGGAGCTGTTTTTT. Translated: CASSFSSGSHGELFF.

CDR3 DNA: TGTGCCAGCAGTTACACGAAGGGGTATGGCTACACCTTC. It is translated as CASSYTKGYGYTF. J is TRBJ1-2 and V is TRBV6-2 or TRBV6-3, with a tentative D call TRBD1 (5 bases). V lost 2 bases, J lost 5 bases, and 9 bases lay in between. This CDR3 comprises 13 residues. Germline V gene data show CDR1 as MNHEY and CDR2 as SVGEGT.

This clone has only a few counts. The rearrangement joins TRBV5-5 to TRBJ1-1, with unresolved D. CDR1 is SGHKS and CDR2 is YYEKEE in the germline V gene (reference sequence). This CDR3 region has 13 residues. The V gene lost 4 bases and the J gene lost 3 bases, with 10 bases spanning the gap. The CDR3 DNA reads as TGTGCCAGCAGCCAGGACGGGGACACTGAAGCTTTCTTT. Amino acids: CASSQDGDTEAFF.

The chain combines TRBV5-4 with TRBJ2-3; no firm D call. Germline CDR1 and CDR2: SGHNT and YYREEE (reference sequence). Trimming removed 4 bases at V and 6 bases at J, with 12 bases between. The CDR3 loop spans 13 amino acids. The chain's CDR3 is CASSLHRADTQYF. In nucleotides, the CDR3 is TGTGCCAGCAGCCTCCACCGTGCGGATACGCAGTATTTT.

CDR3 residues: CASSPGQRYQPQHF. The CDR3 region has the DNA TGTGCCAGTAGTCCTGGACAGAGATATCAGCCCCAGCATTTT. The chain carries TRBV19 and TRBJ1-5, with D perhaps matching TRBD1 (6 bases). Germline loops: CDR1 LNHDA, CDR2 SQIVND (reference sequence). V lost 5 bases and J lost 5, with 13 bases in between. This CDR3 comprises 14 residues.

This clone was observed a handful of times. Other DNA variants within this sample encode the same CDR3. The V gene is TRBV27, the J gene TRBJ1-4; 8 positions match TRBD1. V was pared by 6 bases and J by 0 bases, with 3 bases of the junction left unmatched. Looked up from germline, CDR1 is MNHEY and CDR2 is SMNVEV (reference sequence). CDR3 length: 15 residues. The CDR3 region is CASRLQGATNEKLFF. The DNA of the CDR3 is TGTGCCAGCAGATTACAGGGGGCAACTAATGAAAAACTGTTTTTT.

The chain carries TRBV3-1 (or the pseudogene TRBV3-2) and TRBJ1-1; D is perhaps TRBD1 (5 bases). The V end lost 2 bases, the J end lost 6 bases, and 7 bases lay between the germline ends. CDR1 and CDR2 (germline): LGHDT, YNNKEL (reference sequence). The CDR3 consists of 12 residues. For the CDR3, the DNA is TGTGCCAGCAGCCAATGGGGGGCTGAAGCTTTCTTT. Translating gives CASSQWGAEAFF.

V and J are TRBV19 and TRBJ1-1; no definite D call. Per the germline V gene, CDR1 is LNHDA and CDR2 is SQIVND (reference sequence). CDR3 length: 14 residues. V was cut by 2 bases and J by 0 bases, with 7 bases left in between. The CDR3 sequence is CASSISRVNTEAFF. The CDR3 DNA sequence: TGTGCCAGTAGTATAAGTCGGGTGAACACTGAAGCTTTCTTT.